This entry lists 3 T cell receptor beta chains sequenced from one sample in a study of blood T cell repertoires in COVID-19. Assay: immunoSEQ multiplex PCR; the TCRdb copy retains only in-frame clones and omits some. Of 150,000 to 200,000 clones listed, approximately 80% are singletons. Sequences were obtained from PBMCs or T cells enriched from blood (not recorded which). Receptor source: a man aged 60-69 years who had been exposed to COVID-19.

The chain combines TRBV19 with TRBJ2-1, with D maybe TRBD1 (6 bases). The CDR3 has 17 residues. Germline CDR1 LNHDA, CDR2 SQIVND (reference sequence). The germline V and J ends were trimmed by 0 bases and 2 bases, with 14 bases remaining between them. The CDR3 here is CASSIDGTPVAYNEQFF. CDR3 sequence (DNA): TGTGCCAGTAGTATAGATGGGACACCTGTTGCCTACAATGAGCAGTTCTTC.

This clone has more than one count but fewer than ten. For the CDR3, the DNA is TGTGCCAGCAGCTCCTTAAGCGGGAGGGGATGGAGCACAGATACGCAGTATTTT. Translated, it gives CASSSLSGRGWSTDTQYF. The chain uses TRBV7-2 and TRBJ2-3; 10 bases align to TRBD2. Germline values: CDR1 SGHTA, CDR2 FQGNSA. CDR3 size: 18 residues. Trimming at V came to 4 bases and at J to 0 bases, leaving 10 bases not matched to a gene.

The CDR3 here is CASSSGRGSGREQYF. CDR3 nucleotide sequence: TGTGCCAGCAGCTCCGGGAGGGGGAGTGGGCGGGAGCAGTACTTC. The chain combines TRBV7-2 with TRBJ2-7; the match to TRBD2 covers 8 bases. Looked up from germline, CDR1 is SGHTA and CDR2 is FQGNSA. The J segment lost 7 bases and the V segment lost 4 bases, leaving 12 bases of the junction unmatched. This CDR3 contains 15 residues. Using reference TRBV7-2 and TRBJ2-7 for the parts outside the CDR3, the full variable domain is GAGVSQSPSNKVTEKGKDVELRCDPISGHTALYWYRQSLGQGLEFLIYFQGNSAPDKSGLPSDRFSAERTGGSVSTLTIQRTQQEDSAVYLCASSSGRGSGREQYFGPGTRLTVT.